This record concerns one TCR beta chain sequence. Germline is not matched at one junction end, which may reflect a read error. There are 11 residues in the CDR3. CDR1 is SGHDT, CDR2 YYEEEE, per germline. The data are from a study of blood T cell repertoires in COVID-19. Whole-study context: There were acute and convalescent COVID-19 samples, and they came from the United States, Italy and Spain. Nucleic acid was either cDNA or gDNA, and it came from T cells, B-cell-depleted T cells, or PBMCs.

Per the original data handling: Nucleated cell number was recorded as an estimate derived from reference gene primer amplification. Using immunoSEQ multiplex PCR, the repertoire was profiled, and TCRdb retains in-frame clones only, with some absent. V and J calls and clone size are copied from that table; D and trimming were computed from the DNA. There are 200,000 to 250,000 clones in the sample; about 91% occur only once, and about 15% lies in the top ten. Participant-reported clinical history was the basis for cohort assignment. The chain employs TRBV5-6 and TRBJ2-1; tentative D call: TRBD2 (6 bases). The receptor comes from a woman aged 50 to 65 with acute COVID-19. The sample was PBMCs or T cells enriched from blood (not recorded which). In nucleotides, the CDR3 is TGTGCCAGCAGCCGGGACTTAATCCGGGTCTTC. It encodes CASSRDLIRVF.